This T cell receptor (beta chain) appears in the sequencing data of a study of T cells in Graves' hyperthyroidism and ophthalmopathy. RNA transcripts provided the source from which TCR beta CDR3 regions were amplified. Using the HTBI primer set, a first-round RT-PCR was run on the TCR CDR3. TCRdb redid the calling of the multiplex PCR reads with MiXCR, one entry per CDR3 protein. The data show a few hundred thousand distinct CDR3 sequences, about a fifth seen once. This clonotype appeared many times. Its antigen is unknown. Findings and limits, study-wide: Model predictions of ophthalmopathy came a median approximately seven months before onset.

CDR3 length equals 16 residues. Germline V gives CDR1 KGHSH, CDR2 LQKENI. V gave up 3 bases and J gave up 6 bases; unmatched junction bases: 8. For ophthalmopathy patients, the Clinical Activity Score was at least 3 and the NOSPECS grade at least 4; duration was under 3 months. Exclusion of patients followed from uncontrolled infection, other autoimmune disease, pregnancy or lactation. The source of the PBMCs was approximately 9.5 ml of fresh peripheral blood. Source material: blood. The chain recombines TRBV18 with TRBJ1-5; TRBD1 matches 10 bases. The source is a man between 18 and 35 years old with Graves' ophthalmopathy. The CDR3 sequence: CASSPTPGTGVQPQHF. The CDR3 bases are TGTGCCAGCTCACCGACGCCCGGGACAGGGGTTCAGCCCCAGCATTTT. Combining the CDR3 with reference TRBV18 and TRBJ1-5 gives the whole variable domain NAGVMQNPRHLVRRRGQEARLRCSPMKGHSHVYWYRQLPEEGLKFMVYLQKENIIDESGMPKERFSAEFPKEGPSILRIQQVVRGDSAAYFCASSPTPGTGVQPQHFGDGTRLSIL.